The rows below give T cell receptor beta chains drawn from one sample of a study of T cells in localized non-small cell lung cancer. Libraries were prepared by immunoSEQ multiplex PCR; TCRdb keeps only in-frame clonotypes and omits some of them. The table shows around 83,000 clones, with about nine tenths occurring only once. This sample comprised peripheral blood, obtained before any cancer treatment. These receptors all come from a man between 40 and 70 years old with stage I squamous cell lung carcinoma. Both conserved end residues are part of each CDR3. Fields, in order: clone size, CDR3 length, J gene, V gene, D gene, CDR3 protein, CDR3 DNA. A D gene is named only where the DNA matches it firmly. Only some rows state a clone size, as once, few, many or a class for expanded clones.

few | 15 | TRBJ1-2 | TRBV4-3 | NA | CASSQEKTPLWGYTF | TGCGCCAGCAGCCAAGAAAAGACTCCTCTATGGGGCTACACCTTC
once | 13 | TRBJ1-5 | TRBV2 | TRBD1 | CASRTGGYQPQHF | TGTGCCAGCAGGACAGGGGGGTATCAGCCCCAGCATTTT
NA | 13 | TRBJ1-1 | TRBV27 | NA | CASKGQSNTEAFF | TGTGCCAGCAAGGGCCAGTCGAACACTGAAGCTTTCTTT
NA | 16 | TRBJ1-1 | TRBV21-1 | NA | CASSKAYRGPGPEAFF | TGTGCCAGCAGCAAAGCGTATAGGGGGCCGGGACCTGAAGCTTTCTTT
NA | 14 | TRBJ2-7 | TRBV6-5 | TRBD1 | CASSFVGGVYEQYF | TGTGCCAGCAGTTTTGTAGGGGGCGTCTACGAGCAGTACTTC
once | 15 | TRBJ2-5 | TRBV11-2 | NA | CASTSLGRNQETQYF | TGTGCCAGCACCTCTTTGGGGCGGAACCAAGAGACCCAGTACTTC
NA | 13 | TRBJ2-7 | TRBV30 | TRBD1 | CAWRGQGAYEQYF | TGTGCCTGGAGGGGGCAGGGGGCTTACGAGCAGTACTTC
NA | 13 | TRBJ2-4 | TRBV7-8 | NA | CASSSKAKNIQYF | TGTGCCAGCAGCTCGAAAGCCAAAAACATTCAGTACTTC
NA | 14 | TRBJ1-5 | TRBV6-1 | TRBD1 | CASRTQGAIQPQHF | TGTGCCAGCAGGACACAGGGGGCGATTCAGCCCCAGCATTTT
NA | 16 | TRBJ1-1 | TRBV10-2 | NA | CASSESTMRGVTEAFF | TGCGCCAGCAGTGAGTCGACTATGAGGGGGGTCACTGAAGCTTTCTTT
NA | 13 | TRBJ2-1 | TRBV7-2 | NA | CASSLTGYNEQFF | TGTGCCAGCAGCTTAACAGGGTACAATGAGCAGTTCTTC
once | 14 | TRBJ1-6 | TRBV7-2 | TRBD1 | CASSTGTGASPLHF | TGTGCCAGCAGCACCGGGACAGGGGCTTCACCCCTCCACTTT
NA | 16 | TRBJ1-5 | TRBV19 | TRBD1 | CASSKTGTGGDQPQHF | TGTGCCAGTAGTAAAACCGGGACAGGGGGGGATCAGCCCCAGCATTTT
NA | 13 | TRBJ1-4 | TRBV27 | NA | CASSFGMGEKLFF | TGTGCCAGCAGTTTCGGCATGGGTGAAAAACTGTTTTTT
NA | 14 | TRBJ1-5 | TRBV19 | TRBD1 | CASSTGQRGQPQHF | TGTGCCAGTAGTACGGGACAGAGAGGTCAGCCCCAGCATTTT
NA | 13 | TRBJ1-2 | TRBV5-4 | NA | CASSYQGTYGYTF | TGTGCCAGCAGCTATCAGGGGACCTATGGCTACACCTTC
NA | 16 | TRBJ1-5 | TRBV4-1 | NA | CASSQDTAARNQPQHF | TGCGCCAGCAGCCAAGATACGGCGGCTCGCAATCAGCCCCAGCATTTT
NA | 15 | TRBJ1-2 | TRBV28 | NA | CATPGRGGHRDGYTF | TGTGCCACACCCGGCCGCGGGGGGCACAGGGATGGCTACACCTTC
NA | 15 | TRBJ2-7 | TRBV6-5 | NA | CASSYSRTSTREQYF | TGTGCCAGCAGTTACTCGAGGACGTCTACCCGCGAGCAGTACTTC
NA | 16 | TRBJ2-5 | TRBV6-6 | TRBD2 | CASTLTSGKGQETQYF | TGTGCCAGCACCCTGACTAGCGGGAAGGGTCAAGAGACCCAGTACTTC
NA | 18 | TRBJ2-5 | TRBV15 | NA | CATSRVPLSRGTQETQYF | TGTGCCACCAGCAGAGTCCCCCTTAGCCGGGGGACCCAAGAGACCCAGTACTTC
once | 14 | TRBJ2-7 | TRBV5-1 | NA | CASNPGQGSYEQYF | TGCGCCAGCAACCCCGGCCAGGGGTCCTACGAGCAGTACTTC
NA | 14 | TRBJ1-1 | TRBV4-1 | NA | CASRGGLRGTEAFF | TGCGCCAGCAGGGGGGGACTGCGGGGCACTGAAGCTTTCTTT
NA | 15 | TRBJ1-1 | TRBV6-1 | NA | CASSIFQKMNTEAFF | TGTGCCAGCAGTATTTTTCAGAAGATGAACACTGAAGCTTTCTTT
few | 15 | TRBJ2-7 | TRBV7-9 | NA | CASSLDSAGGYEQYF | TGTGCCAGCAGCTTAGACAGCGCCGGTGGGTACGAGCAGTACTTC
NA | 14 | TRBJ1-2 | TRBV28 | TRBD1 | CASSLQGARGGYTF | TGTGCCAGCAGTTTACAGGGGGCACGCGGTGGCTACACCTTC
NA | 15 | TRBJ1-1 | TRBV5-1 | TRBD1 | CASRDRGFMNTEAFF | TGCGCCAGCAGGGACAGGGGCTTCATGAACACTGAAGCTTTCTTT
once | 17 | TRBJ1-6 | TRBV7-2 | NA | CASSLVGPPGYNSPLHF | TGTGCCAGCAGCTTAGTAGGACCGCCTGGGTATAATTCACCCCTCCACTTT
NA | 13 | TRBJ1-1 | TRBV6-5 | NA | CASSYSGGLRAFF | TGTGCCAGCAGTTACTCTGGGGGCTTGAGAGCTTTCTTT
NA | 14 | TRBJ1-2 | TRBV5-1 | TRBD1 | CASSSAGGNYGYTF | TGCGCCAGCAGCTCGGCAGGGGGGAACTATGGCTACACCTTC
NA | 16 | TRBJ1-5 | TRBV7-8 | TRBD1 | CASSLEQGAVGQPQHF | TGTGCCAGCAGCTTGGAGCAGGGGGCGGTTGGTCAGCCCCAGCATTTT
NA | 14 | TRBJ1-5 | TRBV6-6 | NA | CASSYSGGNQPQHF | TGTGCCAGCAGTTACTCCGGGGGCAATCAGCCCCAGCATTTT
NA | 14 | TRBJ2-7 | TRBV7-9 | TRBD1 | CASSSGTVSYEQYF | TGTGCCAGCAGCTCCGGGACAGTCTCCTACGAGCAGTACTTC
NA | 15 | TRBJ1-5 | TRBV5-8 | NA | CASSLKWGSNQPQHF | TGTGCCAGCAGCTTGAAGTGGGGTAGCAATCAGCCCCAGCATTTT
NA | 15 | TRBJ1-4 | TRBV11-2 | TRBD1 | CASSSGTGRNEKLFF | TGTGCCAGCAGCTCGGGGACAGGGCGGAATGAAAAACTGTTTTTT
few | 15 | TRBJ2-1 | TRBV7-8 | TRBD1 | CASSWDRVSYNEQFF | TGTGCCAGCAGCTGGGACAGGGTCTCCTACAATGAGCAGTTCTTC
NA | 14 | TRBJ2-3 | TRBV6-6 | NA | CASTPTSPTDTQYF | TGTGCCAGCACACCGACAAGTCCGACAGATACGCAGTATTTT
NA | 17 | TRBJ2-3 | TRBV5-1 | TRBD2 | CASSMIIRGGYTDTQYF | TGCGCCAGCAGCATGATTATACGGGGGGGTTACACAGATACGCAGTATTTT
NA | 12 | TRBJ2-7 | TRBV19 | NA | CASSSRSYEQYF | TGTGCCAGTAGTTCCCGTAGTTACGAGCAGTACTTC